This TCR beta chain was recovered during a study of molecular identifiers for immune sequencing clone quantification. Across the study: Across replicate runs, RNA obtained from approximately 20,000 or 98,000 naive CD8 cells was divided into five, with four undergoing sequencing. Whole-study results and caveats: Among effectors, clones above 20 RNA copies held over 98% of molecules; among naive cells, under 1%. For highly expanded clones, sizes could be underestimated when identical TCR molecules share a barcode.

Sorting was used to obtain naive CD8 T cells (CD8+CD4-CCR7+CD45RA+). This CDR3 is 13 amino acids long. The germline V and J ends were trimmed by 8 bases and 4 bases, with 14 bases remaining between them. Germline-derived CDR1 and CDR2 are MNHEY and SMNVEV (reference sequence). A single record per CDR3 protein comes from TCRdb applying MiXCR to the PCR reads. The sample contains about 36,000 distinct CDR3 sequences, about 18% of which appear only once. This clonotype was counted between two and nine times. The antigen remains unidentified. The sequenced sample consisted of naive CD8+ T cells from blood, with Jurkat cell RNA spiked in. Subset here: FACS-sorted CD8+CD4-CCR7+CD45RA+ naive T cells. The rearrangement uses TRBV27 and TRBJ2-5; D not certain. The receptor's source is a human donor in good health. Some libraries in this study had Jurkat cell RNA spiked in. For the CDR3, the DNA is TGTGCCAGCTGGGATCCGAATCGAGAGACCCAGTACTTC. This gives the protein CASWDPNRETQYF.